These 31 T cell receptor beta chains were sequenced from one sample in a study of T-cell reconstitution after alpha-beta-depleted transplantation in children. Unique molecular identifiers were incorporated during preparation of the TCRbeta library. From the PCR reads, TCRdb called clonotypes with MiXCR, one entry per CDR3 protein. The table records fewer than 550,000 distinct CDR3 sequences, over 9.5% of them present only once. This material consisted of PBMCs, mostly from graft donor cells, taken 180 days after TCRalphabeta/CD19-depleted stem cell transplant. The source is a female patient aged 2-9 years who had a stem cell transplant for aplastic anemia, so the T cells may come from the graft donor.

The V call is TRBV18, the J call TRBJ1-1; D gene unclear. The CDR3 has 13 residues. V lost 5 bases and J lost 2, with 9 bases in between. CDR1 is KGHSH, CDR2 LQKENI, per germline. CDR3 coding DNA: TGTGCCAGCTCATTCCTGGTTAACACTGAAGCTTTCTTT. It is translated as CASSFLVNTEAFF.

This clonotype was counted between two and nine times. The V call is TRBV25-1, the J call TRBJ2-5; D is perhaps TRBD1 (5 bases). V was shortened by 0 bases and J by 0 bases, with 11 bases between the two germline ends. The CDR3 extends over 16 amino acids. The germline CDR1 and CDR2 sequences are MGHDK and SYGVNS. The CDR3 spells CASSEYRLRDQETQYF. The CDR3 nucleotides are TGTGCCAGCAGTGAATATCGTCTCAGGGACCAAGAGACCCAGTACTTC.

This clonotype was detected only a few times. A read error may account for a junction end that differs from germline. This chain joins TRBV6-5 and TRBJ2-1, with TRBD1 matching over 7 bases. Germline V gene lookup returns CDR1 MNHEY and CDR2 SVGAGI. There are 15 residues in the CDR3. The CDR3 nucleotides read TGTGCCAGCAGTGACTCCGGGACAGCATACAATGAGCAGTTCTTC. Translating gives CASSDSGTAYNEQFF.

The chain employs TRBV12-3 or TRBV12-4 and TRBJ2-7; 15 nucleotides agree with TRBD2. The CDR3 spans 16 residues. Unmatched junction bases numbered 6, after V lost 5 bases and J lost 4 bases. The CDR3 reads CASSQGTSGRIYEQYF. The CDR3 DNA is TGTGCCAGCAGTCAGGGGACTAGCGGGAGGATTTACGAGCAGTACTTC.

This clonotype was detected a few times. The chain couples TRBV20-1 to TRBJ2-7; 9 positions agree with TRBD2. V was pared by 2 bases and J by 2 bases, with 1 base of the junction left unmatched. The CDR3 covers 13 residues. Germline lookup yields CDR1 DFQATT and CDR2 SNEGSKA (reference sequence). The CDR3 reads CSARLAGTYEQYF. The CDR3, as DNA: TGCAGTGCTAGACTAGCGGGAACCTACGAGCAGTACTTC.

This chain uses TRBV28 with TRBJ2-1, with D possibly being TRBD1 (7 bases). CDR1 and CDR2 from the germline V gene are MDHEN and SYDVKM. This CDR3 is built from 17 residues. V was shortened by 7 bases and J by 0 bases, with 19 bases between the two germline ends. The CDR3 nucleotides read TGTGCCAGCAAGCACAGGGGACTTGCCAGCTCCTACAATGAGCAGTTCTTC. This translates into CASKHRGLASSYNEQFF.

This clonotype was found a few times. The rearrangement uses TRBV5-5 and TRBJ1-2; D not certain. Germline V CDR1 and CDR2: SGHKS, YYEKEE (reference sequence). The CDR3 spans 17 residues. V lost 3 bases and J lost 2, with 20 bases in between. The CDR3, as DNA: TGTGCCAGCAGCTCGGACGTCGCATCGGTTGGGAACTATGGCTACACCTTC. It codes for CASSSDVASVGNYGYTF.

The J gene is TRBJ1-1, the V gene TRBV29-1; D call uncertain. Trimming removed 7 bases from V and 3 bases from J, with 21 bases in between. The CDR3 length is 15 residues. Germline loops: CDR1 SQVTM, CDR2 ANQGSEA. The CDR3 loop reads CSGGGSWTPYTEAFF. For the CDR3, the DNA is TGCAGCGGGGGAGGGTCGTGGACCCCCTACACTGAAGCTTTCTTT.

Comment on this clonotype: The junction does not match germline at one end; this may be a read error. This sequence joins TRBV9 and TRBJ1-5; D not resolved. CDR3 length equals 14 residues. CDR1 is SGDLS and CDR2 is YYNGEE in the germline V gene. The CDR3 DNA reads TGTGCCAGCAACGGAGGAGATAGCAAACAGCCCCAGCATTTT. Translation: CASNGGDSKQPQHF.

This chain connects TRBV10-3 to TRBJ1-5; D is perhaps TRBD1 (5 bases). V was clipped by 8 bases and J by 5 bases, with 16 bases between them. Germline loops: CDR1 ENHRY, CDR2 SYGVKD. The CDR3 contains 14 residues. The DNA for the CDR3 is TGTGCCATCCAGAGGGGCCAGGGTGATCAGCCCCAGCATTTT. Translated, it gives CAIQRGQGDQPQHF.

The rearrangement joins TRBV20-1 to TRBJ2-6, with 7 bases lining up with TRBD1. Losses at the gene ends were 5 bases for V and 0 bases for J; bases not matched to a gene: 7. CDR3 size: 16 residues. Germline CDR1 is DFQATT and CDR2 is SNEGSKA (reference sequence). CDR3 sequence (DNA): TGCAGTGCTCGTGGACAGGTTAGCTCTGGGGCCAACGTCCTGACTTTC. Amino acid sequence: CSARGQVSSGANVLTF.

The rearrangement links TRBV28 to TRBJ2-7; 9 bases agree with TRBD2. Trimming took 6 bases from V and 9 from J; bases not matched to a gene: 9. Germline CDR1 and CDR2: MDHEN and SYDVKM. The CDR3 contains 13 residues. The CDR3 is CASSRGLARWQYF. The DNA of the CDR3 is TGTGCCAGCAGCCGGGGACTAGCACGGTGGCAGTACTTC.

The genes are TRBV6-1 and TRBJ2-7; TRBD1 aligns across 10 bases. The CDR3 sequence is 17 residues long. V lost 5 bases, J lost 3 bases, and 13 bases stayed unmatched. Per germline, CDR1 MNHNS and CDR2 SASEGT. In DNA form, the CDR3 reads TGTGCCAGCAGTAAGACAGGGGGCCCGCTAGTGCGCTACGAGCAGTACTTC. Protein sequence: CASSKTGGPLVRYEQYF.

CDR3 DNA: TGTGCCAGCAGCCTAGGGCGGCAGGGCGCCACCGGGCACAATGAGCAGTTCTTC. As protein: CASSLGRQGATGHNEQFF. This chain connects TRBV7-2 to TRBJ2-1; tentatively, D is TRBD1 (5 bases). The CDR3 contains 18 residues. In germline, CDR1 is SGHTA, CDR2 FQGNSA. V lost 5 bases and J 5 bases, leaving 25 bases between the germline ends.

The chain joins TRBV28 to TRBJ1-5; the D gene is possibly TRBD1 (5 bases). The V and J ends lost 1 base and 4 bases respectively, with 14 bases between them. The length of the CDR3 is 16 residues. Germline V gene sequence: CDR1 MDHEN, CDR2 SYDVKM. In DNA, the CDR3 is TGTGCCAGCAGTTTATCGCGGGCAGGGAGTAATCAGCCCCAGCATTTT. Translation: CASSLSRAGSNQPQHF.

The rearrangement joins TRBV18 to TRBJ2-3, with D hard to call. Trimming shortened V by 2 bases and J by 3 bases, and 12 bases separated the two germline ends. The CDR3 covers 15 residues. In germline, CDR1 is KGHSH, CDR2 LQKENI. The CDR3 DNA reads as TGTGCCAGCTCACCAGTCTCGCCTAAAACAGATACGCAGTATTTT. It specifies CASSPVSPKTDTQYF. The whole variable domain, remainder taken from reference TRBV18 and TRBJ2-3, is NAGVMQNPRHLVRRRGQEARLRCSPMKGHSHVYWYRQLPEEGLKFMVYLQKENIIDESGMPKERFSAEFPKEGPSILRIQQVVRGDSAAYFCASSPVSPKTDTQYFGPGTRLTVL.

V gene TRBV5-1 combines with J gene TRBJ2-2; tentative D call: TRBD2 (6 bases). V was cut by 0 bases and J by 5 bases, with 14 bases left in between. CDR1 and CDR2 (germline): SGHRS, YFSETQ. The CDR3 extends over 16 amino acids. The CDR3 sequence: CASSLGPQRGTGELFF. In DNA, the CDR3 is TGCGCCAGCAGCTTGGGCCCCCAACGGGGGACCGGGGAGCTGTTTTTT.

This clonotype appeared a few times. The chain joins TRBV15 to TRBJ1-1, with TRBD1 as a possible D gene (5 bases). Trimming removed 0 bases from V and 3 bases from J, with 11 bases in between. Germline CDR1 LNHNV, CDR2 YYDKDF (reference sequence). The CDR3 extends over 15 amino acids. CDR3 bases: TGTGCCACCAGCAGAGAAGGTGGGGCCCACACTGAAGCTTTCTTT. Translated, it gives CATSREGGAHTEAFF.

The chain uses TRBV29-1 and TRBJ1-1; D unclear. The CDR3 has 10 residues. Between the trimmed V and J ends, which lost 6 bases and 4 bases, there was a span of 6 bases. Germline V lookup: CDR1 SQVTM, CDR2 ANQGSEA. CDR3 loop: CSVLGTEAFF. In DNA, the CDR3 is TGCAGCGTCCTCGGCACTGAAGCTTTCTTT. Variable domain in full (rest from reference TRBV29-1 and TRBJ1-1): SAVISQKPSRDICQRGTSLTIQCQVDSQVTMMFWYRQQPGQSLTLIATANQGSEATYESGFVIDKFPISRPNLTFSTLTVSNMSPEDSSIYLCSVLGTEAFFGQGTRLTVV.

This clonotype was observed many times. The chain recombines TRBV28 with TRBJ2-7; 14 positions agree with TRBD2. Germline V lookup: CDR1 MDHEN, CDR2 SYDVKM. CDR3 length: 17 amino acids. With V trimmed by 3 bases and J by 6 bases, 10 bases remained unmatched. The CDR3 region is CASSFPTSGREGVEQYF. The DNA of the CDR3 is TGTGCCAGCAGTTTCCCGACTAGCGGGAGGGAGGGGGTCGAGCAGTACTTC.

This clonotype was detected a few times. J is TRBJ2-2 and V is TRBV5-1; either TRBD1 or TRBD2 may supply D (5 bases each). V was trimmed by 0 bases and J by 6 bases, leaving 15 bases between them. CDR3 size: 16 residues. Germline V lookup: CDR1 SGHRS, CDR2 YFSETQ. CDR3 nucleotides: TGCGCCAGCAGCTTGGCGGGGACGGACGTAGCCGGGGAGCTGTTTTTT. Its translation is CASSLAGTDVAGELFF.

The sample holds a few counts of this clonotype. The rearrangement links TRBV7-2 to TRBJ1-5; the D is unclear. This CDR3 has 14 amino acids. V was cut by 1 base and J by 3 bases, with 7 bases left in between. CDR1 and CDR2 from the germline V gene are SGHTA and FQGNSA. The CDR3 loop is CASSLGSYNQPQHF. The CDR3 DNA follows: TGTGCCAGCAGCTTAGGTTCTTACAATCAGCCCCAGCATTTT.

This clonotype has only a few counts. The chain has TRBV6-2 or TRBV6-3 and TRBJ1-5; D not resolved. CDR3 length: 14 residues. V was cut by 5 bases and J by 1 base, with 9 bases left in between. Germline CDR1 MNHEY, CDR2 SVGEGT. This CDR3 reads CASSRRWSNQPQHF. The CDR3, as DNA: TGTGCCAGCAGTAGGAGGTGGAGCAATCAGCCCCAGCATTTT.

The chain has TRBV6-2 or TRBV6-3 and TRBJ2-7; 12 nucleotides align to TRBD2. Losses at the gene ends were 5 bases for V and 6 bases for J; bases not matched to a gene: 5. The CDR3 covers 14 residues. CDR1 is MNHEY and CDR2 is SVGEGT in the germline V gene. CDR3 sequence: CASSRLAGESEQYF. DNA of the CDR3: TGTGCCAGCAGTCGACTAGCGGGAGAGTCCGAGCAGTACTTC.

This rearrangement joins TRBV19 to TRBJ2-1; 13 positions match TRBD2. In germline, CDR1 is LNHDA, CDR2 SQIVND (reference sequence). The V gene end was trimmed by 7 bases and the J gene end by 8 bases; junction bases not matched to a gene: 17. The CDR3 has 18 amino acids. Written as DNA, the CDR3 is TGTGCCAGTACCCGGACTAGCGGGAGACTGATCGGGCAACATGAGCAGTTCTTC. It encodes CASTRTSGRLIGQHEQFF.

This clonotype was recorded a few times. The rearrangement uses TRBV10-3 and TRBJ2-3, with 10 bases identical to TRBD2. CDR3 length: 18 amino acids. J gave up 2 bases and V 1 base, and 9 bases lay outside the gene matches. In germline, CDR1 is ENHRY, CDR2 SYGVKD. CDR3 residues: CAISELAASGSVTDTQYF. CDR3 DNA: TGTGCCATCAGTGAGTTAGCGGCTAGCGGGAGTGTCACAGATACGCAGTATTTT.

This clonotype was found a few times. V gene TRBV11-2 combines with J gene TRBJ2-1; tentative D call: TRBD1 (6 bases). Germline lookup yields CDR1 SGHAT and CDR2 FQNNGV. The V end lost 5 bases, the J end lost 1 base, and 21 bases lay between the germline ends. The CDR3 is made up of 18 amino acids. Here the CDR3 DNA reads TGTGCCAGCAGCCCCCGTTCAGGGGCAGGGGAATCCTACAATGAGCAGTTCTTC. This codes for CASSPRSGAGESYNEQFF.

The chain carries TRBV5-1 and TRBJ1-1; D is unclear. The CDR3 sequence is 13 residues long. The germline CDR1 and CDR2 sequences are SGHRS and YFSETQ. Trimming cost V 3 bases and J 2 bases, with 8 bases left between them. CDR3 sequence reads: CASSSFDNTEAFF. As DNA, the CDR3 is TGCGCCAGCAGCTCCTTTGATAACACTGAAGCTTTCTTT.

In nucleotides, the CDR3 is TGTGCCAGCTCATCAACAGGGGGAGGAGAGACCCAGTACTTC. Translation: CASSSTGGGETQYF. The rearrangement uses TRBV18 and TRBJ2-5, with TRBD1 matching 8 bases. Germline V gene sequence: CDR1 KGHSH, CDR2 LQKENI. This CDR3 contains 14 residues. The V gene end was trimmed by 5 bases and the J gene end by 4 bases; junction bases not matched to a gene: 6.

Many counts were recorded for this clonotype. The J gene is TRBJ2-6, the V gene TRBV29-1; either TRBD1 or TRBD2 may supply D (6 bases each). V lost 6 bases, J lost 1 base, and 19 bases lay in between. Germline-derived CDR1 and CDR2 are SQVTM and ANQGSEA. The CDR3 consists of 17 residues. The CDR3 loop is CSVTMGAGGSGANVLTF. The CDR3 DNA follows: TGCAGCGTAACCATGGGGGCTGGAGGGTCTGGGGCCAACGTCCTGACTTTC. The entire variable domain, with the rest obtained from reference TRBV29-1 and TRBJ2-6, is as follows: SAVISQKPSRDICQRGTSLTIQCQVDSQVTMMFWYRQQPGQSLTLIATANQGSEATYESGFVIDKFPISRPNLTFSTLTVSNMSPEDSSIYLCSVTMGAGGSGANVLTFGAGSRLTVL.

This chain joins TRBV6-1 and TRBJ2-3, with 9 nucleotides matching TRBD2. The germline gives CDR1 MNHNS, CDR2 SASEGT. This CDR3 has 17 amino acids. With 2 bases clipped from V and 6 bases from J, the junction kept 12 bases outside the gene matches. The CDR3 DNA follows: TGTGCCAGCAGTGAACGTCCCCTAGCGGGATGGAGGGATACGCAGTATTTT. It encodes CASSERPLAGWRDTQYF.